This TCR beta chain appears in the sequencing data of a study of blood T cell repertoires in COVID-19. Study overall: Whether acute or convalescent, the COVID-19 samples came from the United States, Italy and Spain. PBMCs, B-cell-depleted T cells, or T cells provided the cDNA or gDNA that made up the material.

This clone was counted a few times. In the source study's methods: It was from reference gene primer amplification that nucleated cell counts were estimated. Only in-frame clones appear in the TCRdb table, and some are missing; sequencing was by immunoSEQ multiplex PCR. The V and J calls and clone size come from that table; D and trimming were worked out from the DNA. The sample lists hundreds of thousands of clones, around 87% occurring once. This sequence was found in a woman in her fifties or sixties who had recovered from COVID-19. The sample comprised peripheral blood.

CDR3 sequence reads: CASSEREVKAFF. CDR3 nucleotide sequence: TGTGCCAGCAGTGAAAGGGAGGTAAAAGCTTTCTTT. The gene calls are TRBV2 and TRBJ1-1; D unresolved. The germline V gene encodes CDR1 SNHLY and CDR2 FYNNEI. Trimming removed 2 bases at V and 9 bases at J, with 10 bases between. This CDR3 comprises 12 residues.